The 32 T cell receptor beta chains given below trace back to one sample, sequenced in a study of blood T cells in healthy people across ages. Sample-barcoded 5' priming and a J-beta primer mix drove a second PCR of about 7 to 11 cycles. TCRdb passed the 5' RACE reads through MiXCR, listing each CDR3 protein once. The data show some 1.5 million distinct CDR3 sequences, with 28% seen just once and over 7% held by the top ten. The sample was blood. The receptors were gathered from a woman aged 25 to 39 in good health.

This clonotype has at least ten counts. Here the CDR3 DNA reads TGCAGTGCTAAGGGACTAGCGGGACAAGAGACCCAGTACTTC. This translates into CSAKGLAGQETQYF. This rearrangement joins TRBV20-1 to TRBJ2-5; 13 bases match TRBD2. The CDR3 sequence is 14 residues long. Germline CDR1 is DFQATT and CDR2 is SNEGSKA (reference sequence). Trimming cost V 4 bases and J 2 bases; bases outside gene matches: 1.

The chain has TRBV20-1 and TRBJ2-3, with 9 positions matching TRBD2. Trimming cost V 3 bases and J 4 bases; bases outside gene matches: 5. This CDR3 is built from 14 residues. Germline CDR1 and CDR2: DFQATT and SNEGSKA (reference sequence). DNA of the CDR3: TGCAGTGCTAGTAGCGGGAGAGGGGCAGATACGCAGTATTTT. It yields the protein CSASSGRGADTQYF.

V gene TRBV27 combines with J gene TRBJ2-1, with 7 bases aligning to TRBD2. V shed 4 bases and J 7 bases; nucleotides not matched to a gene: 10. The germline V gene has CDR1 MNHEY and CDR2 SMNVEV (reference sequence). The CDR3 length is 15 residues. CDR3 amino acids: CASSSLAETENEQFF. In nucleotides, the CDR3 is TGTGCCAGCAGTTCCCTAGCGGAAACTGAAAATGAGCAGTTCTTC.

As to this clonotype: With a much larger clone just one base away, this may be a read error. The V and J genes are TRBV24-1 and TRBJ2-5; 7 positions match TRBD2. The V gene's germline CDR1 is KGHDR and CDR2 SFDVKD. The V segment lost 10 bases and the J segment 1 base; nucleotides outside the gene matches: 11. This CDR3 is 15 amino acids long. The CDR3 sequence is CATSDGGRAQETQYF. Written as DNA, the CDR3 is TGTGCCACATCCGACGGGGGGAGAGCCCAAGAGACCCAGTACTTC.

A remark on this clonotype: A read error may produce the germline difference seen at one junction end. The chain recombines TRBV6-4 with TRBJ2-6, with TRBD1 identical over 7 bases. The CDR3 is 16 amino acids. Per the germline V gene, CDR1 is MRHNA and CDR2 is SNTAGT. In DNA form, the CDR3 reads TGTGCCAGCAGTCCGGGACAGCCCTCTGGGACCAACGTCCTGACTTTC. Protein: CASSPGQPSGTNVLTF.

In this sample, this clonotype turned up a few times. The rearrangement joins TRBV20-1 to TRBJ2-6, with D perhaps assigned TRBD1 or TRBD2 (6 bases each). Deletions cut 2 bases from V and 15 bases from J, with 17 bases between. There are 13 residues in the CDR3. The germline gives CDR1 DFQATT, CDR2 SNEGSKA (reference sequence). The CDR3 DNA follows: TGCAGTGCTAGACCCCGTTGGGGGGCAGACCTGACTTTC. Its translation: CSARPRWGADLTF.

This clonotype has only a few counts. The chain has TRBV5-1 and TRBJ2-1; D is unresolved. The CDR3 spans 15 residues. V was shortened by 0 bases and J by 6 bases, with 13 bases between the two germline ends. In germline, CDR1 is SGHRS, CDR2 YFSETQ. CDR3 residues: CASSLGMSARNEQFF. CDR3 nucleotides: TGCGCCAGCAGCTTGGGTATGTCGGCCCGCAATGAGCAGTTCTTC.

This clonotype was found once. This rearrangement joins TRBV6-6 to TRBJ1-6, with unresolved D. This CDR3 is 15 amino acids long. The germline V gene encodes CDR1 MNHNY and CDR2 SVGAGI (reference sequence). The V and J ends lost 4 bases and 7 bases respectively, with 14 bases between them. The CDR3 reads CASSSRNPRNSPLHF. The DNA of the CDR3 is TGTGCCAGCAGTTCCAGGAACCCGAGAAATTCACCCCTCCACTTT.

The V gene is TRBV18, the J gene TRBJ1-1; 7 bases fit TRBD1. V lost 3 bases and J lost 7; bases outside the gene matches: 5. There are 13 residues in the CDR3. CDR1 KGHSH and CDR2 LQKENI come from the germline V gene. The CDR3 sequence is CASSPAGGDEAFF. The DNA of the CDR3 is TGTGCCAGCTCACCCGCAGGGGGGGATGAAGCTTTCTTT.

Here the CDR3 DNA reads TGTGCCAGCAGCGTAGAAGGTAGCGGGGGACGGCGCGAGCAGTTCTTC. Amino acids: CASSVEGSGGRREQFF. The chain couples TRBV9 to TRBJ2-1, with TRBD2 identical over 9 bases. The V gene's germline CDR1 is SGDLS and CDR2 YYNGEE. V was clipped by 0 bases and J by 10 bases; unmatched bases: 11. The CDR3 loop spans 16 amino acids.

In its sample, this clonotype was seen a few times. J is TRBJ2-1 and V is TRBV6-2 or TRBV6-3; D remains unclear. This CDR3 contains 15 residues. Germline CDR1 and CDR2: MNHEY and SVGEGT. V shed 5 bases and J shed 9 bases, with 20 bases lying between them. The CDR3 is CASSLQEKLGGEQFF. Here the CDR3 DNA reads TGTGCCAGCAGTCTCCAGGAGAAACTCGGCGGTGAGCAGTTCTTC.

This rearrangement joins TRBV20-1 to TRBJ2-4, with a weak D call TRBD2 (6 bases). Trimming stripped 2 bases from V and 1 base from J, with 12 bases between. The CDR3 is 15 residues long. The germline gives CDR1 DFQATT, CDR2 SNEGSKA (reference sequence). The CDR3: CSARRRDFAKNIQYF. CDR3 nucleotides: TGCAGTGCTAGAAGGCGGGATTTCGCCAAAAACATTCAGTACTTC.

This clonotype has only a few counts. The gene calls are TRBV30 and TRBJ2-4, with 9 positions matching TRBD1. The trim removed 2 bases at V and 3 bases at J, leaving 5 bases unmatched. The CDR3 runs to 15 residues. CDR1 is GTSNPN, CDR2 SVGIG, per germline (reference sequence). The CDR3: CAWSKGQGIKNIQYF. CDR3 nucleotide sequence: TGTGCCTGGAGTAAGGGACAGGGAATCAAAAACATTCAGTACTTC.

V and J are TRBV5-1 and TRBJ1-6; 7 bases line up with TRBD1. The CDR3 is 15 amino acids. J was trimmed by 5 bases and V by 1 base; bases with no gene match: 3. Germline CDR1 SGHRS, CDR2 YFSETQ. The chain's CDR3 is CASSLTGDDNSPLHF. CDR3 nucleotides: TGCGCCAGCAGCTTGACAGGGGATGATAATTCACCCCTCCACTTT. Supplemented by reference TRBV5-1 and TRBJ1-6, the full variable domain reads KAGVTQTPRYLIKTRGQQVTLSCSPISGHRSVSWYQQTPGQGLQFLFEYFSETQRNKGNFPGRFSGRQFSNSRSEMNVSTLELGDSALYLCASSLTGDDNSPLHFGNGTRLTVT.

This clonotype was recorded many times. CDR3 amino acids: CATSEGMDLTEQYF. Written as DNA, the CDR3 is TGTGCCACCAGTGAGGGCATGGATCTTACCGAGCAGTACTTC. The chain joins TRBV15 to TRBJ2-7; the D gene is possibly TRBD2 (5 bases). The CDR3 has 14 amino acids. Germline V CDR1 and CDR2: LNHNV, YYDKDF (reference sequence). V was shortened by 6 bases and J by 6 bases, with 18 bases between the two germline ends.

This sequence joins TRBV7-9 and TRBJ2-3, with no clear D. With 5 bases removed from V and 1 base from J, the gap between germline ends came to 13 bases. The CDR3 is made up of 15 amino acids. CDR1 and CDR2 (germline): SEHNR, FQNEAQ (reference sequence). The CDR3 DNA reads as TGTGCCAGCAGCGCACGACTGGACCGCACAGATACGCAGTATTTT. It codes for CASSARLDRTDTQYF.

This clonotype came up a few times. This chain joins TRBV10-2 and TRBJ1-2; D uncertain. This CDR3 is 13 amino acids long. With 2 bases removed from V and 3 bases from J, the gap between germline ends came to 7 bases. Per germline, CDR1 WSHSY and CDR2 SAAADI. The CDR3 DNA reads TGCGCCAGCAGTGAGGCGGTCGACTATGGCTACACCTTC. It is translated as CASSEAVDYGYTF.

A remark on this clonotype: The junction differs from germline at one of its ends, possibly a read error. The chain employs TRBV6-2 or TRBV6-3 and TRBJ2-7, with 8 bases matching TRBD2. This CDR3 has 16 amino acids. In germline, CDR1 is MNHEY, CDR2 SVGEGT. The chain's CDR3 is CAGSYSPGTRISEQYF. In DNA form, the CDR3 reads TGTGCCGGCAGTTACTCACCCGGGACTAGAATCTCCGAGCAGTACTTC.

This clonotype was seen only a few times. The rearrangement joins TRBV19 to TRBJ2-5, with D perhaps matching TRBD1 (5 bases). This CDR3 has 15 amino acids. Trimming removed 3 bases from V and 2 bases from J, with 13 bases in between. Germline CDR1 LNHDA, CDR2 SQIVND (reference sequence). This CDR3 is CASSMPWQGQETQYF. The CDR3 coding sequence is TGTGCCAGTAGTATGCCTTGGCAGGGACAAGAGACCCAGTACTTC.

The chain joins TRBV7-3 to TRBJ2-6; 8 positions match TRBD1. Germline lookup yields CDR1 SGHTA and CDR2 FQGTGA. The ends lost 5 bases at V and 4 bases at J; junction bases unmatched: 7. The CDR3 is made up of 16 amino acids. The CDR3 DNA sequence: TGTGCCAGCAGCGGACGAGGGACAGGCGGGGCCAACGTCCTGACTTTC. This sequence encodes CASSGRGTGGANVLTF. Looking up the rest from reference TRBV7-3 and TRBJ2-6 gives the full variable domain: GAGVSQTPSNKVTEKGKYVELRCDPISGHTALYWYRQSLGQGPEFLIYFQGTGAADDSGLPNDRFFAVRPEGSVSTLKIQRTERGDSAVYLCASSGRGTGGANVLTFGAGSRLTVL.

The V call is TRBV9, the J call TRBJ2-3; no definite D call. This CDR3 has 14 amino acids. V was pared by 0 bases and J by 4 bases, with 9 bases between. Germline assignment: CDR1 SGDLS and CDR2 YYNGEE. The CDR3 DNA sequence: TGTGCCAGCAGCGTAGGTGCAGAGGCAGATACGCAGTATTTT. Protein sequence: CASSVGAEADTQYF.

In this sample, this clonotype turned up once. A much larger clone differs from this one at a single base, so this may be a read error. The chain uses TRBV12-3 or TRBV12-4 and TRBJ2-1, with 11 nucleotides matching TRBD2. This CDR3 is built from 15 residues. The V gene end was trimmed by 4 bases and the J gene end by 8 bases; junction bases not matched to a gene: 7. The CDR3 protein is CASSSGTSGSHEQFF. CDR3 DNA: TGTGCCAGCAGTTCAGGCACTAGCGGGAGTCATGAGCAGTTCTTC.

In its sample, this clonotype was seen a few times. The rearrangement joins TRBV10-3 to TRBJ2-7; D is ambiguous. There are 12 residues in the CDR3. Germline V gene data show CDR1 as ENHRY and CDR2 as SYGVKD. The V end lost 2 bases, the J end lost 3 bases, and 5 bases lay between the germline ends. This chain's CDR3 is CAISEKSYEQYF. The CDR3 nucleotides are TGTGCCATCAGTGAGAAAAGCTACGAGCAGTACTTC.

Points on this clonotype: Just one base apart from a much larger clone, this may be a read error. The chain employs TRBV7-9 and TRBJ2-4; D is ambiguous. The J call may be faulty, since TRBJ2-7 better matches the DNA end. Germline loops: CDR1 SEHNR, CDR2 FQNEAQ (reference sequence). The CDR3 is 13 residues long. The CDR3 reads CASSLWADGEQYF. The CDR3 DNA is TGTGCCAGCAGCTTATGGGCAGACGGCGAGCAGTACTTC.

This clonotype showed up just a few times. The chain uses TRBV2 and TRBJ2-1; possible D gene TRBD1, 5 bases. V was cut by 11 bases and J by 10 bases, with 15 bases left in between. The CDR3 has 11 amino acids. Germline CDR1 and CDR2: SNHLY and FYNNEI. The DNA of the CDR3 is TGTGCCGCAGGACATGGCACGGAGCAGTTCTTC. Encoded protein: CAAGHGTEQFF.

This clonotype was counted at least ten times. The CDR3 sequence: CSPADTDTQYF. The CDR3 nucleotides are TGCAGCCCCGCCGACACAGATACGCAGTATTTT. The chain uses TRBV29-1 and TRBJ2-3; no clear D. The V gene's germline CDR1 is SQVTM and CDR2 ANQGSEA. The V and J ends lost 8 bases and 2 bases respectively, with 8 bases between them. CDR3 length equals 11 residues.

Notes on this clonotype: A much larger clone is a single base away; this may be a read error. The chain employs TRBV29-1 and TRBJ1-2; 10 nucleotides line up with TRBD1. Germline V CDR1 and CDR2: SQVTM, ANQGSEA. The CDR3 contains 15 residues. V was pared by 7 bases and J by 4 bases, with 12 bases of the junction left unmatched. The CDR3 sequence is CSAGDRGRISYGYTF. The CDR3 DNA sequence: TGCAGCGCTGGAGACAGGGGGCGCATAAGCTATGGCTACACCTTC.

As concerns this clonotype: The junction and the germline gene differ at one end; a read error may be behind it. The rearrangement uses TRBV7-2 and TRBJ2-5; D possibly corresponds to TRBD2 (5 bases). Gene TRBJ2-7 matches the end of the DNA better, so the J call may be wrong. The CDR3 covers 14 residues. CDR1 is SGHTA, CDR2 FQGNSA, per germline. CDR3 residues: CAGRPQLGQSEQYF. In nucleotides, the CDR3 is TGTGCCGGCAGGCCCCAACTAGGGCAGTCCGAGCAGTACTTC.

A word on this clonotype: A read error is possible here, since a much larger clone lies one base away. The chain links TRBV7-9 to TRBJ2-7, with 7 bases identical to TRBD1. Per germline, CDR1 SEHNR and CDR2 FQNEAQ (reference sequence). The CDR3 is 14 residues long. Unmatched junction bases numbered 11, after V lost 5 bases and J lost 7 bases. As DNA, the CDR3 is TGTGCCAGCAGCGGTCGGGACAGATTAAATGAGCAGTACTTC. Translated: CASSGRDRLNEQYF.

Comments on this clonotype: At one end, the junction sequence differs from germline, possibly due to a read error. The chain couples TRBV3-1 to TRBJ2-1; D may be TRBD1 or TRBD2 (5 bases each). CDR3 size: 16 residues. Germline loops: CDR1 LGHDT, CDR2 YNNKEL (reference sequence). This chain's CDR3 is CASSQGGLSSHNEQFF. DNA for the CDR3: TGTGCCAGCAGCCAAGGGGGGTTGAGCTCCCACAATGAGCAGTTCTTC.

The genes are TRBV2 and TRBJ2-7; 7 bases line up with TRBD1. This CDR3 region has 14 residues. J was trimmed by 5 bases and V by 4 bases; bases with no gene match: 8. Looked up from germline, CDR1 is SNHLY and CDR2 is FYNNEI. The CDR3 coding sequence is TGTGCCAGCAGTGGGAGACAGGGTGGCCACGAGCAGTACTTC. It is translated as CASSGRQGGHEQYF.

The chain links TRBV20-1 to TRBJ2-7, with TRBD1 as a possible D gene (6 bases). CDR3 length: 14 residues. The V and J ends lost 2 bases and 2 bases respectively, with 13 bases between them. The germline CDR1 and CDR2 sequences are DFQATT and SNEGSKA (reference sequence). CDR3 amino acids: CSARNPGQTYEQYF. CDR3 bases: TGCAGTGCTAGAAACCCGGGACAAACCTACGAGCAGTACTTC.